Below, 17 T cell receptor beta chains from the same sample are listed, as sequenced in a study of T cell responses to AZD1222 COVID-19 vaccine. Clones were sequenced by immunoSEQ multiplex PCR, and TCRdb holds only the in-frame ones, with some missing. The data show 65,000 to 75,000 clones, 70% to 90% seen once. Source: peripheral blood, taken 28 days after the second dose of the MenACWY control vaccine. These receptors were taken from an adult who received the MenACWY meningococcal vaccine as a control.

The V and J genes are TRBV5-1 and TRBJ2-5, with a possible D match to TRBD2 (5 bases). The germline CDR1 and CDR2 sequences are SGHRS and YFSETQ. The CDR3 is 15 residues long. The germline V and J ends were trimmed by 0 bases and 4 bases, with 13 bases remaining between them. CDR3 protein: CASSLAGNRGETQYF. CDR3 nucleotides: TGCGCCAGCAGCTTGGCCGGGAATCGGGGAGAGACCCAGTACTTC.

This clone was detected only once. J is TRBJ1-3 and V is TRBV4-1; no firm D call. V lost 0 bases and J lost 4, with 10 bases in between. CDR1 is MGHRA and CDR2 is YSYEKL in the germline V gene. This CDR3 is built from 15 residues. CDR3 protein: CASSQDLSAGNTIYF. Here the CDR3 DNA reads TGCGCCAGCAGCCAAGATCTTTCCGCGGGAAACACCATATATTTT.

The CDR3 DNA reads as TGCGCCAGCAGCTTGTTAGTTTTGGGACGTATGAAAGAGACCCAGTACTTC. This sequence encodes CASSLLVLGRMKETQYF. J is TRBJ2-5 and V is TRBV5-1, with D perhaps TRBD1 or TRBD2 (5 bases each). The CDR3 totals 17 residues. CDR1 is SGHRS and CDR2 is YFSETQ in the germline V gene. V was trimmed by 1 base and J by 3 bases, leaving 19 bases between them.

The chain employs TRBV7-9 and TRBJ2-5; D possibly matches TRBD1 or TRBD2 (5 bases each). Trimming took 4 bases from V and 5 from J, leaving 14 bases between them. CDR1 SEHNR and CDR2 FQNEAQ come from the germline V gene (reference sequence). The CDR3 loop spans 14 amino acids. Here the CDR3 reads CASSSGLSGETQYF. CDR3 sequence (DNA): TGTGCCAGCAGCTCTGGACTGTCAGGGGAGACCCAGTACTTC.

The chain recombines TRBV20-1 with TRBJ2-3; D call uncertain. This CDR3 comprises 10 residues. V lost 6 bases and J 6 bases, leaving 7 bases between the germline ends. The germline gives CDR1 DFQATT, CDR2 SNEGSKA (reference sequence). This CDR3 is CSAVDDTQYF. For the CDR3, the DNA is TGCAGTGCCGTAGACGATACGCAGTATTTT.

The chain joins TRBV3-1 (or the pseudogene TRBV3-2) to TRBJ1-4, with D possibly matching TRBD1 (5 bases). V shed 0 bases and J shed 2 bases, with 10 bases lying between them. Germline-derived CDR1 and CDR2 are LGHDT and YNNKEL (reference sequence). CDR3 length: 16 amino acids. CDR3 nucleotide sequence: TGTGCCAGCAGCCAAGACTTGGAGGGGACTAATGAAAAACTGTTTTTT. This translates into CASSQDLEGTNEKLFF.

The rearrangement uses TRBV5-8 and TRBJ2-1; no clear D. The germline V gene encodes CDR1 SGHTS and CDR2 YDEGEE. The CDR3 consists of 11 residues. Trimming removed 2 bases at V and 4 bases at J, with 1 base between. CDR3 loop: CASSFYNEQFF. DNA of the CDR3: TGTGCCAGCAGCTTTTACAATGAGCAGTTCTTC.

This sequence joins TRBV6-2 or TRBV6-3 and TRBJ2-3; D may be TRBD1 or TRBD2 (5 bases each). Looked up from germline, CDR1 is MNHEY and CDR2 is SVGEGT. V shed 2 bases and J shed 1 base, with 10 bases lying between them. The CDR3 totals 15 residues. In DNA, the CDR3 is TGTGCCAGCAGTTACGGGACCTGGGGCACAGATACGCAGTATTTT. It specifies CASSYGTWGTDTQYF.

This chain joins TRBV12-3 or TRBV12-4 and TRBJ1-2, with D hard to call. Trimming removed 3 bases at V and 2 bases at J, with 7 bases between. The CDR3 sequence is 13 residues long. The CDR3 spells CASSLVRNYGYTF. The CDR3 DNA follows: TGTGCCAGCAGTTTGGTTCGGAACTATGGCTACACCTTC.

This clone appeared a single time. This CDR3 is CASSARQGLGGANVLTF. CDR3 sequence (DNA): TGTGCCAGCAGCGCCCGACAGGGTCTCGGGGGGGCCAACGTCCTGACTTTC. The chain combines TRBV7-2 with TRBJ2-6; 7 bases map to TRBD1. Trimming took 5 bases from V and 4 from J; bases not matched to a gene: 11. The CDR3 is 17 residues long. CDR1 is SGHTA and CDR2 is FQGNSA in the germline V gene.

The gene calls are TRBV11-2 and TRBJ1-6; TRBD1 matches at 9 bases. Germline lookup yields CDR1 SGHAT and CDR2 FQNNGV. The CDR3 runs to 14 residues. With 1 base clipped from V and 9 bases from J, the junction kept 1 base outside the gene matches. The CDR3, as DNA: TGTGCCAGCAGCTTAGGACAGGGGGTTTCACCCCTCCACTTT. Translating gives CASSLGQGVSPLHF.

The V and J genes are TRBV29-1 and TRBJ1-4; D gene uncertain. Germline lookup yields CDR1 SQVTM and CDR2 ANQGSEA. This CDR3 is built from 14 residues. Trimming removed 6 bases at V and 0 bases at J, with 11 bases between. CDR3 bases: TGCAGCGTGCGATCTTTAGCAACTAATGAAAAACTGTTTTTT. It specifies CSVRSLATNEKLFF.

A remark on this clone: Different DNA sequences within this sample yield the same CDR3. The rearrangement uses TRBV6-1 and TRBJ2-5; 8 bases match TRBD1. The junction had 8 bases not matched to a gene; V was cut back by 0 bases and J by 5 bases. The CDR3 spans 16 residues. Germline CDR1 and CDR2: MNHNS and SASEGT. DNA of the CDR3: TGTGCCAGCAGTGAAGCTAAGGGGACAGGAGGCGAGACCCAGTACTTC. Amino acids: CASSEAKGTGGETQYF.

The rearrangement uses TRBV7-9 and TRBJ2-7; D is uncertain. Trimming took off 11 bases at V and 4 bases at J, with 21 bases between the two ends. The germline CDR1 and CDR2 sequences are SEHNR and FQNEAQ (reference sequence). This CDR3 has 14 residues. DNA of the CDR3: TGTGCCGGGTCTTGGCTAGAAGAAGGTTACGAGCAGTACTTC. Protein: CAGSWLEEGYEQYF. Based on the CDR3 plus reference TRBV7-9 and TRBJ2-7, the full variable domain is DTGVSQNPRHKITKRGQNVTFRCDPISEHNRLYWYRQTLGQGPEFLTYFQNEAQLEKSRLLSDRFSAERPKGSFSTLEIQRTEQGDSAMYLCAGSWLEEGYEQYFGPGTRLTVT.

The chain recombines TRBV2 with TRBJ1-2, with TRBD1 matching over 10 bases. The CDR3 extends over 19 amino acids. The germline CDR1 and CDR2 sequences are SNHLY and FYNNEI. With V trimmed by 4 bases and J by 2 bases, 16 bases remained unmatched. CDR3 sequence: CASSVLPPGQGRGNYGYTF. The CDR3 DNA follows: TGTGCCAGCAGTGTTTTGCCGCCGGGACAGGGGCGTGGGAACTATGGCTACACCTTC.

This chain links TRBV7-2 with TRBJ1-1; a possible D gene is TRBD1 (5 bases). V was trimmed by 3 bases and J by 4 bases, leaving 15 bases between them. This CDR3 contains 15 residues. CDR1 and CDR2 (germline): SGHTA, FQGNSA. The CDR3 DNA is TGTGCCAGCAGCTTTAACCTCGATGGGGGCACTGAAGCTTTCTTT. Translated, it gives CASSFNLDGGTEAFF.

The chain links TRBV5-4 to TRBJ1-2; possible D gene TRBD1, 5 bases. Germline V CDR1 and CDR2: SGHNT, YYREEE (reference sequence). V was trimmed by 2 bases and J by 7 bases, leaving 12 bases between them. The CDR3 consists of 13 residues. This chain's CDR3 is CASSFFLRGGYTF. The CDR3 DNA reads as TGTGCCAGCAGCTTCTTCCTTAGGGGTGGCTACACCTTC.